One sample yielded the 9 T cell receptor beta chains listed below, sequenced in a study of T cells in Graves' hyperthyroidism and ophthalmopathy. TCR beta CDR3 region amplification was performed from RNA transcripts. RT-PCR in the first round (using the HTBI primer set) targeted the TCR CDR3. TCRdb recomputed calls from the multiplex PCR reads with MiXCR, one row per CDR3 protein. Counted here are about 720,000 distinct CDR3 sequences, less than 20% occurring once; the ten biggest clones make up approximately 8.4%. Sequenced input: blood. The receptors shown here come from a man in his late teens or twenties with Graves' hyperthyroidism.

This clonotype was detected ten times or more. The CDR3 region is CASSGKTSGNSYEQYF. The CDR3 DNA reads TGCGCCAGCTCTGGAAAGACTAGCGGGAACTCCTACGAGCAGTACTTC. The chain carries TRBV10-2 and TRBJ2-7; 11 bases match TRBD2. CDR3 length equals 16 residues. The V and J ends lost 8 bases and 0 bases, in that order; junction bases with no gene match: 9. CDR1 WSHSY and CDR2 SAAADI come from the germline V gene.

This clonotype was recorded a few times. The chain is built from TRBV10-3 and TRBJ2-5, with D uncertain. Germline values: CDR1 ENHRY, CDR2 SYGVKD. Trimming shortened V by 0 bases and J by 5 bases, and 1 base separated the two germline ends. The CDR3 extends over 11 amino acids. The CDR3 DNA sequence: TGTGCCATCAGTGAGTCGGAGACCCAGTACTTC. Encoded protein: CAISESETQYF.

This clonotype was detected once. Being one base from a much bigger clone, this may be a read error. The genes are TRBV20-1 and TRBJ1-6; tentative D call: TRBD1 (5 bases). CDR3 size: 12 residues. The ends were cut back, 5 bases at V and 9 bases at J, with 11 bases in the middle. Germline CDR1 DFQATT, CDR2 SNEGSKA (reference sequence). In DNA form, the CDR3 reads TGCAGTGCTCCCCGGGGGGGTTCACCCCTCCACTTT. Translating gives CSAPRGGSPLHF.

As regards this clonotype: A much more abundant neighbour one base away suggests this may be a read error. The rearrangement links TRBV2 to TRBJ1-2, with unresolved D. Germline V gene data show CDR1 as SNHLY and CDR2 as FYNNEI. The CDR3 runs to 11 residues. Deletions cut 7 bases from V and 6 bases from J, with 9 bases between. The CDR3 DNA sequence: TGTGCCAGCACATTGGACCATGGCTACACCTTC. Amino acid sequence: CASTLDHGYTF. Filled out from reference TRBV2 and TRBJ1-2, the complete variable domain reads EPEVTQTPSHQVTQMGQEVILRCVPISNHLYFYWYRQILGQKVEFLVSFYNNEISEKSEIFDDQFSVERPDGSNFTLKIRSTKLEDSAMYFCASTLDHGYTFGSGTRLTVV.

Only a few counts were recorded for this clonotype. The V gene is TRBV7-9, the J gene TRBJ2-1; 10 bases agree with TRBD2. The V and J ends lost 5 bases and 3 bases, in that order; junction bases with no gene match: 19. The CDR3 loop spans 20 amino acids. CDR1 and CDR2 from the germline V gene are SEHNR and FQNEAQ (reference sequence). The CDR3 DNA reads as TGTGCCAGCAGCCCAGGGGGCAGGACGGACCCTAGCGGGAGCTACAATGAGCAGTTCTTC. Its translation: CASSPGGRTDPSGSYNEQFF.

The chain has TRBV4-1 and TRBJ1-5; perhaps TRBD1 as D (5 bases). The V gene's germline CDR1 is MGHRA and CDR2 YSYEKL. V was shortened by 0 bases and J by 3 bases, with 9 bases between the two germline ends. The CDR3 length is 15 residues. The CDR3 spells CASSQEGRNNQPQHF. The CDR3 DNA is TGCGCCAGCAGCCAAGAGGGGCGGAACAATCAGCCCCAGCATTTT.

This clonotype was seen only a few times. The chain combines TRBV11-2 with TRBJ2-1, with 9 nucleotides matching TRBD2. The CDR3 consists of 20 residues. Per the germline V gene, CDR1 is SGHAT and CDR2 is FQNNGV. Losses at the gene ends were 0 bases for V and 4 bases for J; bases not matched to a gene: 16. The CDR3 reads CASSLDIGKGTSQAYNEQFF. In DNA form, the CDR3 reads TGTGCCAGCAGCTTAGATATCGGTAAGGGGACTAGCCAAGCTTACAATGAGCAGTTCTTC.

This clonotype was seen at least ten times. The chain couples TRBV30 to TRBJ2-1; 9 bases are shared with TRBD2. CDR3 size: 15 residues. Germline V gene lookup returns CDR1 GTSNPN and CDR2 SVGIG (reference sequence). The V gene end was trimmed by 4 bases and the J gene end by 8 bases; junction bases not matched to a gene: 12. In DNA, the CDR3 is TGTGCCTGGAATGAACTAGCGGGCTGGCGTGATGAGCAGTTCTTC. As protein: CAWNELAGWRDEQFF. Combining the CDR3 with reference TRBV30 and TRBJ2-1 gives the whole variable domain SQTIHQWPATLVQPVGSPLSLECTVEGTSNPNLYWYRQAAGRGLQLLFYSVGIGQISSEVPQNLSASRPQDRQFILSSKKLLLSDSGFYLCAWNELAGWRDEQFFGPGTRLTVL.

About this clonotype itself: This may be a read error: a much more frequent sequence differs by one nucleotide. The chain joins TRBV2 to TRBJ1-1, with no clear D. The CDR3 is made up of 12 amino acids. Germline V CDR1 and CDR2: SNHLY, FYNNEI. The CDR3 region is CASGEARVEAFF. For the CDR3, the DNA is TGTGCCAGCGGTGAAGCGCGGGTTGAAGCTTTCTTT.